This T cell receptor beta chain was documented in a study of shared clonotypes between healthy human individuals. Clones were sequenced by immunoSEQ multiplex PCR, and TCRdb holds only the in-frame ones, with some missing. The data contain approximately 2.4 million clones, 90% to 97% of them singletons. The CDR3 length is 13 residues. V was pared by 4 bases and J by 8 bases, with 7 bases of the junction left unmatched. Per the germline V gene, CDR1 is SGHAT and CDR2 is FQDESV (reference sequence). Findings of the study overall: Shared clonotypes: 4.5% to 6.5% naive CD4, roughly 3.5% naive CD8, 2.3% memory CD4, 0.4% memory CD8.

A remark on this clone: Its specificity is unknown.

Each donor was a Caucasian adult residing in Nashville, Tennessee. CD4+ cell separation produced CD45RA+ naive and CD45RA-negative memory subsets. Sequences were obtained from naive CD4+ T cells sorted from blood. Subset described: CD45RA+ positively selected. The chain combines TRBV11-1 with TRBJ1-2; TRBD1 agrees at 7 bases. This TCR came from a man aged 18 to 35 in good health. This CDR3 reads CASSSRQGGGYTF. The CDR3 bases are TGTGCCAGCAGCTCAAGACAGGGAGGAGGCTACACCTTC.